What follows describes a single TCR beta chain. The antigen it binds to is not known. This sample is drawn from a study of cytomegalovirus exposure and HLA in healthy donors (dated by TCRdb to 2015 to 2018). Turning to the overall study: According to an earlier analysis of several hundred of the donors, some 180 million T cells yielded some 110 million unique TCR beta sequences and about 280 Gb of sequence data. An early release covering roughly 640 HLA-typed donors comprised 300 to 350 gigabases of sequencing data and tens of millions of unique TCR sequences. The genetic ancestry cluster associated with self-reported Caucasian donors included about 81% of the roughly 400 genotyped donors. The study aimed to test whether cataloging public T cell receptors could reveal signatures of past pathogen exposure. The study used immunosequencing to profile the T cell repertoires of 670 or so subjects and linked those repertoires to cytomegalovirus serostatus. In addition to the first cohort of 666 subjects, a separate validation cohort of about 120 different subjects was used. To predict cytomegalovirus infection status, the study combined high-throughput TCR immunosequencing, statistical association of individual TCRs with disease status, and machine learning. A later analysis re-examined previously published TCR beta repertoires from roughly 720 donors and added high-resolution HLA genotyping to investigate patterns of TCR occurrence. Rather than using new phenotypic data, the later analysis identified candidate immune exposures from TCR beta sequences and from how often those sequences occurred across donors. To decide whether each TCR beta V gene segment behaved as functional or pseudogenic, an earlier analysis of over 500 of the donors relied on high-throughput TCR beta sequencing. Donor age, sex, ethnicity and CMV serostatus were collected together with the repertoire data. Genome-wide SNP genotypes for about 65% of the roughly 670 donors were used in a later genetic analysis, which treated that subset as a discovery cohort. All discovery cohort repertoires had been generated using a single sequencing platform. Both class I and class II loci were covered by HLA typing, at four-digit resolution. Typing coverage varied by locus: 629-630 donors for A, B, C, DRB1 and DQB1; under 550 for DQA1; 600 to 610 for DPA1; under 490 for DPB1. About 5 DR-DQ haplotypes were handled as single units for association and clustering, since linkage in the cohort was strong. Among 300 to 450 genotyped donors of the cohort, an average of 235,054 unique TCR beta nucleotide sequences were sequenced per donor, 15% to 20% of them non-productive. The study at large found these results: Broadly in line with IMGT annotations, most TCR beta V segments showed up in productive rearrangements about 87% or about 30% of the time in an earlier analysis of several hundred of the donors. Around 16 rarely observed V segments, including chromosome 9 orphons, were excluded from the earlier analysis of several hundred of the donors because counts were too low. In the study, around 160 TCR beta chains were listed as associated with cytomegalovirus. Some IMGT-functional V segments, including TRBV6-2 and TRBV6-3, could not be distinguished by the 87-base-pair reads and were therefore excluded. In vitro tests confirmed that three of the cytomegalovirus-associated TCR beta chains recognize cytomegalovirus antigens. A later analysis reported that several top co-occurrence clusters appeared linked to parvovirus B19, influenza, CMV and Epstein-Barr virus. According to a later genetic analysis, donors in an Asian-associated ancestry cluster had fewer N-insertions in productive TCRs than the approximately 670-donor mean. For the cohort, immune exposure information was limited to CMV serostatus. Only TCR beta chains were sequenced in this cohort, and the absence of alpha or paired-chain data limited detectable features. The authors suggested that the approach could potentially be extended to other disease states and immunological phenotypes. A group of highly shared sequence variants was considered likely to be a technical artifact of the sequencing pipeline. While some public TCRs were present in many individuals, most TCR sequences turned up only very rarely across donors. In a later genetic analysis, a missense DCLRE1C variant was associated with V-gene and J-gene trimming of TCR beta chains, and the association was replicated in an independent cohort. A later analysis associated 16,951 TCR beta sequences with specific HLA alleles at a false discovery rate of 0.05. Because some donors lacked HLA typing at each locus, the association tests relied only on the typed subset. In a later analysis, TCR association rates were found to vary across HLA loci, with the most associated TCRs seen for DRB1 alleles and the fewest for HLA-C alleles. Linkage disequilibrium might explain the correlated functional status among segregating V segments, but an unknown experimental factor could not be ruled out. A further reported finding was that TCR beta sequences accurately predicted the HLA-A and HLA-B alleles for most subjects in the first cohort. A later analysis found that HLA-associated TCR beta chains were more clonally expanded and had lower generation probabilities than equally common non-associated chains. Assigning TCR associations to individual alleles was difficult when HLA alleles, especially DR and DQ, strongly co-occurred. A later analysis found that most CMV-associated TCR beta chains appeared HLA-restricted, with HLA associations seemingly driven largely by CMV exposure. Sequencing depth was assumed to be roughly uniform across donors in the presence/absence analyses, though that assumption may not hold. The classifier was reported to diagnose cytomegalovirus status with high specificity and sensitivity in both the original and validation cohorts.

The cohort was made up of several hundred healthy bone marrow donors. All cohort members were sampled while nominally healthy, although unrecorded immune exposures were likely present. The donor was CMV seronegative and belonged to the group of over 350 seronegative cohort members. Every donor gave a peripheral blood sample, and the peripheral blood mononuclear cells from that sample were used for TCR beta sequencing. Genomic DNA extraction from the blood cell samples was performed with the Qiagen DNeasy Blood Extraction Kit. Libraries were prepared through the immunoSEQ multiplex PCR assay. A mixture of 60 forward primers for TCR Vbeta segments and 13 reverse primers for TCR Jbeta segments was used in the multiplex PCR. The CDR3 region of rearranged TCR beta genes was amplified from genomic DNA by a multiplex PCR assay. Amplified TCR beta libraries were sequenced as 87-base-pair reads on the Illumina HiSeq System. Turning to the authors' computational methods: A later analysis counted around 72 million unique TCR beta chains across the 666 repertoires, and 9 million to 14 million of these chains were shared by at least two donors. Raw reads were error-corrected and collapsed into unique sequences with a nearest-neighbor algorithm that merged closely related sequences to remove PCR and sequencing errors. Alignment of CDR3 sequences to IMGT reference sequences was used to assign V, D and J gene segments. For a sequence to be retained, at least a six-nucleotide match to both a V gene segment and a J gene segment was required. A rearrangement was called productive if the CDR3 had no stop codons and remained in frame with V and J, and every other rearrangement was called non-productive. Following IMGT convention, CDR3 was defined as the stretch from the second conserved V-encoded cysteine up to the conserved J-encoded phenylalanine. The earlier analysis of about 590 of the donors excluded sequences that lacked an unambiguous match to a single V gene segment. An earlier analysis of some 500 of the donors classified V segments as functional when productive rearrangements were above 56.7% and as segregating when the standard deviation between donors was above 5%. A statistical classification framework was developed to diagnose cytomegalovirus status using the catalog of TCR beta chain sequences. A later analysis assigned V and J genes by comparing TCR nucleotide sequences with IMGT/GENE-DB human TR gene sequences. In a later analysis, CDR3 sequences and most-parsimonious VDJ recombination scenarios were assigned using the TCRdist pipeline. In a later analysis, each TCR beta chain was defined by its CDR3 amino acid sequence together with its V-gene family, and reads lacking a unique V-gene family were excluded. To address suspected cross-contamination and a sequencing artifact, a later analysis removed 592 highly shared, low-generation-probability nucleotide sequences. In a later analysis, a clonal expansion index was calculated for each public chain from normalized within-repertoire ranks of inferred template counts. A later analysis computed generation probabilities with a VDJ recombination model fitted to out-of-frame rearrangements, and checked the results against IGoR. In a later analysis, TCR-TCR, TCR-HLA and TCR-CMV co-occurrence was scored with hypergeometric tests, and a repertoire-size bias correction was applied to TCR pairs. In a later analysis, false discovery rates were estimated by permuting HLA or CMV assignments 20 times. In a later analysis, co-occurring TCRs were grouped with DBSCAN, and TCRdist sequence similarity was added when clustering was performed within HLA-allele-positive subsets. Co-occurrence clustering excluded repertoires with fewer than 30,000 or more than 120,000 public chains, plus five with anomalous nucleotide sharing. TCRdb holds this immuneACCESS table with in-frame rearrangements only. Some clones are missing; in checked studies, unresolved V genes explain under half, and the rest has no known cause. The V and J calls and clone size are taken from that table; D and trimming were inferred from the DNA. The table of this sample itemizes under 200,000 clones. 6.5% of the sample comes from the top ten.

CDR1 and CDR2 are drawn from the germline V gene: MNHNS, SASEGT. V lost 10 bases and J lost 1 base; the stretch between them is 13 bases long. The CDR3, from cysteine to phenylalanine, totals 13 residues. Just CDR3 DNA is preserved here, 39 bases in frame from base 1. Sequences were obtained from PBMCs. The receptor was derived from a young man in good health and CMV-seronegative. The sequence is built from TRBV6-1 and TRBJ2-5, and the D gene may be TRBD2, 5 bases matching. The CDR3 is CATTNGVQETQYF. The DNA sequence is given as TGTGCCACCACTAACGGGGTCCAAGAGACCCAGTACTTC.